This T cell receptor beta chain was identified in a study of early T cells in non-severe SARS-CoV-2 infection. The CDR3 covers 13 residues. V gave up 1 base and J gave up 6 bases, with 12 bases separating them. The germline V gene encodes CDR1 DFQATT and CDR2 SNEGSKA (reference sequence). To note about this clonotype: What it recognizes is unknown.

Overall study results and limits: VDJdb matching, biased toward anti-spike CD8 responses, missed private and CD4 specificities.

Individually, cDNA molecules had unique molecular identifiers attached to them. TCRdb used MiXCR to reprocess the 5' RACE reads, holding one entry per CDR3 protein. The sample lists approximately 88,000 distinct CDR3 sequences; roughly an eighth were seen once. The receptor comes from an adult who was a healthcare worker with PCR-confirmed SARS-CoV-2 infection or an uninfected control (not recorded which). Sequences were obtained from whole blood. The chain uses TRBV20-1 and TRBJ1-2; D is ambiguous. For the CDR3, the DNA is TGCAGTGCTAGAGCGTTATGGGAAGATGGCTACACCTTC. Protein product: CSARALWEDGYTF.